The sample holds many counts of the clone carrying this TCR beta chain. Its target is unknown. This sample stems from a study of CD8+CD57+ T cells in acquired aplastic anemia. Study in general: When averaged, DNA from sorted CD4+ and CD8+ cells came to about 2.9 ug. Sequencing produced an average of approximately 11 million reads per healthy donor for CD4+ cells.

Genomic DNA constituted the template upon which TCR beta VDJ and CDR3 profiling was performed. TCRdb itself ran the reads through MiXCR, one entry per CDR3 protein. This repertoire shows around 150,000 distinct CDR3 sequences, around two fifths found once; its top ten account for 8% to 9%. Whole-study findings and limits: CD8+ Simpson's diversity showed no significant patient-control difference. There were approximately 27 CD8+ CDR3 sequences that occurred in both patients and controls.

V lost 0 bases to trimming and J lost 5 bases; unmatched junction nucleotides: 9. Germline V gene sequence: CDR1 SGHAT, CDR2 FQNNGV. The CDR3 loop spans 16 amino acids. The TCR sequence derives from a human donor in good health, serving as a control. The specimen sequenced was sorted CD4+, CD8+, or CD8+CD57+ T cells (not recorded which) from PBMCs. This sequence joins TRBV11-2 and TRBJ1-2; 7 bases agree with TRBD1. Here the CDR3 DNA reads TGTGCCAGCAGCTTAGAACCTTACAGGGGCGGGTATGGCTACACCTTC. This gives the protein CASSLEPYRGGYGYTF.